This T cell receptor beta chain was recovered during a study of patients and donors after allogeneic stem cell transplantation. This clonotype showed up many times. This CDR3 is 15 amino acids long. V shed 0 bases, J shed 6 bases, and the junction held 2 bases outside the gene matches. Germline CDR1 and CDR2: SEHNR and FQNEAQ (reference sequence). TCRdb processed the RT-PCR reads anew with MiXCR; each CDR3 protein has one entry. The sample comprises 87,000 or so distinct CDR3 sequences, around 5% of which are singletons, and 2.6% rests with the top ten. The TCR originated in a human donor who was either an allogeneic HSCT recipient or a stem cell or donor lymphocyte infusion donor (not recorded which). It is not recorded whose cells these are; they may come from a transplant donor. Sequencing used blood, either unsorted or a sorted T cell fraction (not recorded which). V and J are TRBV7-9 and TRBJ1-2; 12 bases line up with TRBD1. This CDR3 is CASSLAGTGGNGYTF. The CDR3 DNA reads TGTGCCAGCAGCTTAGCTGGGACAGGGGGCAATGGCTACACCTTC.